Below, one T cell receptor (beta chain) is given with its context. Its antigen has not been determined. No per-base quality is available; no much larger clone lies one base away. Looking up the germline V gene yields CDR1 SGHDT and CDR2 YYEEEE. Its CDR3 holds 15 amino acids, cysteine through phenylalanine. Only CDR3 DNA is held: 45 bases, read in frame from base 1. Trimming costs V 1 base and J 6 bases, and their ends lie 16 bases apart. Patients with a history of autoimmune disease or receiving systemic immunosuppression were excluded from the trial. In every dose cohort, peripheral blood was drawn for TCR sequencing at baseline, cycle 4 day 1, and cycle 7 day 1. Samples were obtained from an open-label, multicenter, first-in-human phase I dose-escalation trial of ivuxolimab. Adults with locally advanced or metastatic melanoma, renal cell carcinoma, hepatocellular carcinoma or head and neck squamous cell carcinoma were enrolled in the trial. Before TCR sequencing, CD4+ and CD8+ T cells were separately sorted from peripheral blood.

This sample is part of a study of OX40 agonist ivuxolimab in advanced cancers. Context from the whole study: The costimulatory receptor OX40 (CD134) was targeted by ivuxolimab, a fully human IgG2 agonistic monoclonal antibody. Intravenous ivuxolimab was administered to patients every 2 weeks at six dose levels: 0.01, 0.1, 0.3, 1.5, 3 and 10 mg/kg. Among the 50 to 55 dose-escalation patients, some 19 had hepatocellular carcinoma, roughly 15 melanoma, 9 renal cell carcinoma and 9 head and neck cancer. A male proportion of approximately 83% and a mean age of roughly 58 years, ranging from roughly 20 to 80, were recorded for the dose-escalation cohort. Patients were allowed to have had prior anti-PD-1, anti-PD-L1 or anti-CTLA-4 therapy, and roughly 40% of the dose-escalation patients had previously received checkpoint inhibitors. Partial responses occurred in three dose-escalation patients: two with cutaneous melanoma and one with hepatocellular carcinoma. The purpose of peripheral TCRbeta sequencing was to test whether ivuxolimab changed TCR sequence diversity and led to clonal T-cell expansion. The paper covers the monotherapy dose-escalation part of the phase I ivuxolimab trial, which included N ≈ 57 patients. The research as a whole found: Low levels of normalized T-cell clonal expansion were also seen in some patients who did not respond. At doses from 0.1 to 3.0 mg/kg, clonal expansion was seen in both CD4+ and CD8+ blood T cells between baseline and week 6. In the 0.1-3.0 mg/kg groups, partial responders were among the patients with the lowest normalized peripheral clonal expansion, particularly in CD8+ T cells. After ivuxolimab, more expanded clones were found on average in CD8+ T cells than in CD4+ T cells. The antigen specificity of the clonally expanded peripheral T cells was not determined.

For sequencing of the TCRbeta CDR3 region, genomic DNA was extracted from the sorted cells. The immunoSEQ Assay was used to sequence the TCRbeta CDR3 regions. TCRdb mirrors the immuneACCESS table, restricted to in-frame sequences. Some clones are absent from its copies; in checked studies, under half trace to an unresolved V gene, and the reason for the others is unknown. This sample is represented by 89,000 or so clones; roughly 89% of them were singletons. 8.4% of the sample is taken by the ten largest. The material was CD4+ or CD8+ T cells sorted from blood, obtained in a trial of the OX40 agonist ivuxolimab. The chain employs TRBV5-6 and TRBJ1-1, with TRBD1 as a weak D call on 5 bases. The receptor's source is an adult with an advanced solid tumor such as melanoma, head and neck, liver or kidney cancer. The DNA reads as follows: TGTGCCAGCAGCTTGTTAATGCTGGGGGTCGCTGAAGCTTTCTTT. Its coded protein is CASSLLMLGVAEAFF.